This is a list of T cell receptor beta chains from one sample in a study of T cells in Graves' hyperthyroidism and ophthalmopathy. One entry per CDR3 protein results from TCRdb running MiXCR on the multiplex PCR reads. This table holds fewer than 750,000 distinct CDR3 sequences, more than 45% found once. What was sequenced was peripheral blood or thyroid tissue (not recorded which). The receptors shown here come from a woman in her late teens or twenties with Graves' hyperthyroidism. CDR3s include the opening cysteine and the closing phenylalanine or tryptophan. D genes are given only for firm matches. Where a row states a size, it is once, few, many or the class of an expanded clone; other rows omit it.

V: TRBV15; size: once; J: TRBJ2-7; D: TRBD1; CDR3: CATSSRQGPDYEQYF; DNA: TGTGCCACCAGCAGTAGACAGGGACCAGACTACGAGCAGTACTTC
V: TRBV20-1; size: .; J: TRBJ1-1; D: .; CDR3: CSAKPDRPEAFF; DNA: TGCAGTGCTAAACCCGACAGGCCTGAAGCTTTCTTT
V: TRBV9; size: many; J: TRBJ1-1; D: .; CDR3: CASSVAVGAGTEAFF; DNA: TGTGCCAGCAGCGTAGCTGTGGGCGCGGGCACTGAAGCTTTCTTT
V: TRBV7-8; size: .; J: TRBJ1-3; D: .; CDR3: CASSVAGVGNTIYF; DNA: TGTGCCAGCAGCGTTGCGGGGGTTGGAAACACCATATATTTT
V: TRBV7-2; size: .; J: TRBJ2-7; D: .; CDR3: CASSLSDISNYGFEQYF; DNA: TGTGCCAGCAGCTTAAGCGACATTTCTAACTATGGCTTCGAGCAGTACTTC
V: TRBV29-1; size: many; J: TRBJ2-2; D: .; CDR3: CSARGGTATGELFF; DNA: TGCAGCGCCCGGGGCGGGACTGCCACCGGGGAGCTGTTTTTT
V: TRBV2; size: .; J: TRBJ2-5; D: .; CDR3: CASARRDTQETQYF; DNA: TGTGCCAGCGCCCGCCGGGACACACAAGAGACCCAGTACTTC
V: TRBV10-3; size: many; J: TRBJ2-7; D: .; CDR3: CAISDPPGSSYEQYF; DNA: TGTGCCATCAGTGACCCTCCGGGGAGCTCCTACGAGCAGTACTTC
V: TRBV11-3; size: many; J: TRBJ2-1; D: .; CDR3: CASSPTTSLNEQFF; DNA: TGTGCCAGCAGCCCGACAACTAGCCTCAATGAGCAGTTCTTC
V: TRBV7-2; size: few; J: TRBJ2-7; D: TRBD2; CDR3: CASSLDSSGRLEQYF; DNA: TGTGCCAGCAGCTTAGACTCTAGCGGGAGGCTTGAGCAGTACTTC
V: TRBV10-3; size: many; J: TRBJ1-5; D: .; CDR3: CAISESGDQPQHF; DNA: TGTGCCATCAGTGAGTCAGGGGACCAGCCCCAGCATTTT
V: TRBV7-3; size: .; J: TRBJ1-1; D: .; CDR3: CASSLRLFTEAFF; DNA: TGTGCCAGCAGCTTAAGACTCTTCACTGAAGCTTTCTTT
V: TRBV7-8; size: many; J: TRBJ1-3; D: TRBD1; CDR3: CASSVTGAFSGNTIYF; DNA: TGTGCCAGCAGCGTGACAGGGGCCTTCTCTGGAAACACCATATATTTT
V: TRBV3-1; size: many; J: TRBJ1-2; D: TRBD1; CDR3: CASSQQPGQGATGYTF; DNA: TGTGCCAGCAGCCAGCAACCGGGACAGGGAGCGACTGGCTACACCTTC
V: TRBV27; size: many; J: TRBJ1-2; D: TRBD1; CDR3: CASSYLRTGGQAGYTF; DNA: TGTGCCAGCAGTTACCTCCGGACAGGGGGCCAGGCTGGCTACACCTTC
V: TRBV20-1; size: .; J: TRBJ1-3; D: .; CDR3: CSASGPGLSSGNTIYF; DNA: TGCAGTGCTAGCGGCCCGGGCCTGAGCTCTGGAAACACCATATATTTT
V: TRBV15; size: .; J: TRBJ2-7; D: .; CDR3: CATSSLSLPYEQYF; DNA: TGTGCCACCAGCAGTTTATCCCTCCCCTACGAGCAGTACTTC
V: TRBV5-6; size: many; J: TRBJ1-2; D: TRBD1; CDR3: CASSSYLGQTDYGYTF; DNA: TGTGCCAGCAGCTCTTACTTGGGACAGACCGACTATGGCTACACCTTC
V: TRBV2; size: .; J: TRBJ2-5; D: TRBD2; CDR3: CASSETSGSQGETQYF; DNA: TGTGCCAGCAGTGAAACTAGCGGGAGTCAGGGGGAGACCCAGTACTTC
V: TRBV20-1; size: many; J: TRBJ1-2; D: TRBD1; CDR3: CSATRTGASNYGYTF; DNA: TGCAGTGCTACACGGACAGGGGCGAGTAACTATGGCTACACCTTC
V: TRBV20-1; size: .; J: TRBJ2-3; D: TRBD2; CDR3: CSASNVGTSLDTQYF; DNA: TGCAGTGCTAGCAATGTAGGGACTAGCCTGGATACGCAGTATTTT
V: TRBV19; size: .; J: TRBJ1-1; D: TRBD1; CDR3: CASSQGQGILNTVAFF; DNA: TGTGCCAGCAGTCAAGGACAGGGAATTTTGAACACTGTAGCTTTCTTT
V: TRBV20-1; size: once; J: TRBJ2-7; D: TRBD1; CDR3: CSAGQSTGLEQYF; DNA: TGCAGTGCTGGACAGTCGACAGGGTTAGAGCAGTACTTC
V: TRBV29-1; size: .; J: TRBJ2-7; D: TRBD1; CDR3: CSVSGGRDRSTTYEQYF; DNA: TGCAGCGTTAGTGGTGGCAGGGACAGGTCAACTACCTACGAGCAGTACTTC
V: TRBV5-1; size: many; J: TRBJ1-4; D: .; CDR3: CASSFQATNEKLFF; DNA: TGCGCCAGCAGCTTTCAAGCAACTAATGAAAAACTGTTTTTT
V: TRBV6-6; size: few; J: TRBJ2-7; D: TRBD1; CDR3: CASSYPDRGPEQYF; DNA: TGTGCCAGCAGTTACCCGGACAGGGGGCCAGAGCAGTACTTC
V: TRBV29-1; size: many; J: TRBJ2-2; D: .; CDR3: CSVEWLASGDTGELFF; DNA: TGCAGCGTTGAATGGTTGGCTAGTGGGGACACCGGGGAGCTGTTTTTT